Listed below are T cell receptor beta chains from one sample, sequenced in a study of shared T cell receptors in the human thymus. This table comes from immunoSEQ multiplex PCR, and its TCRdb copy is limited to in-frame clones, with some not included. The data contain 700,000 or so clones, 80% to 90% of them singletons. This sample was shared with a second study, whose subject was human thymus T cells.

The sequenced sample consisted of thymocytes. Every receptor here comes from a girl under three years old with a congenital heart defect. Each CDR3 is given with its conserved first and last residue. A row's size may be missing; if present it is once, few, many or a size class.

j_call: TRBJ2-7; v_call: TRBV15; clone_size: NA; cdr3_aa: CATSRGGWGRVHEQYF
j_call: TRBJ2-3; v_call: TRBV5-1; clone_size: NA; cdr3_aa: CASSPLPLRGGTDTQYF
j_call: TRBJ2-7; v_call: TRBV4-1; clone_size: NA; cdr3_aa: CASSQELQVIPYEQYF
j_call: TRBJ1-1; v_call: TRBV28; clone_size: NA; cdr3_aa: CASSKDFEAFF
j_call: TRBJ2-7; v_call: TRBV6-1; clone_size: NA; cdr3_aa: CASSERTDEQYF
j_call: TRBJ2-2; v_call: TRBV7-8; clone_size: NA; cdr3_aa: CASSLVGRGGFTGELFF
j_call: TRBJ1-1; v_call: TRBV7-6; clone_size: NA; cdr3_aa: CASSSMHLGSGTSNTEAFF
j_call: TRBJ1-5; v_call: TRBV6-1; clone_size: NA; cdr3_aa: CASITGVRDQPQHF
j_call: TRBJ1-1; v_call: TRBV7-2; clone_size: NA; cdr3_aa: CASSLVQEAFF
j_call: TRBJ2-3; v_call: TRBV6-5; clone_size: NA; cdr3_aa: CASSPDRGRRDTQYF
j_call: TRBJ2-6; v_call: TRBV10-3; clone_size: once; cdr3_aa: CAISPQGASSGANVLTF
j_call: TRBJ1-1; v_call: TRBV19; clone_size: NA; cdr3_aa: CATVKGQGGTEAFF
j_call: TRBJ2-5; v_call: TRBV29-1; clone_size: NA; cdr3_aa: CSVTGGETQYF
j_call: TRBJ2-1; v_call: TRBV14; clone_size: NA; cdr3_aa: CASSLRSRDSLSWEQFF
j_call: TRBJ1-3; v_call: TRBV14; clone_size: NA; cdr3_aa: CASSQGHRKSGNTIYF
j_call: TRBJ2-4; v_call: TRBV27; clone_size: NA; cdr3_aa: CASSHQPGQANMPAKNIQYF
j_call: TRBJ1-2; v_call: TRBV27; clone_size: NA; cdr3_aa: CASSLLNRTGEDGYTF
j_call: TRBJ1-2; v_call: TRBV19; clone_size: NA; cdr3_aa: CASYRDREGPYGYTF
j_call: TRBJ2-1; v_call: TRBV28; clone_size: NA; cdr3_aa: CASSFQVSYNEQFF
j_call: TRBJ1-2; v_call: TRBV27; clone_size: once; cdr3_aa: CASSRRDRGTKGNGYTF
j_call: TRBJ2-3; v_call: TRBV7-9; clone_size: NA; cdr3_aa: CASSLAGTSGPRAPDTQYF
j_call: TRBJ2-7; v_call: TRBV6-6; clone_size: NA; cdr3_aa: CASEQGTSEQYF
j_call: TRBJ1-5; v_call: TRBV4-1; clone_size: NA; cdr3_aa: CASSQVGGSVSRNQPQHF
j_call: TRBJ1-2; v_call: TRBV28; clone_size: NA; cdr3_aa: CASSLRTFDNYGYTF
j_call: TRBJ1-2; v_call: TRBV4-1; clone_size: once; cdr3_aa: CASSQEGGGPDYGYTF
j_call: TRBJ2-1; v_call: TRBV4-3; clone_size: NA; cdr3_aa: CASSQDHTLSYNEQFF
j_call: TRBJ2-1; v_call: TRBV27; clone_size: NA; cdr3_aa: CATLPRPGTSGGAPEQFF
j_call: TRBJ2-1; v_call: TRBV5-4; clone_size: NA; cdr3_aa: CASSLSTGGFDEQFF
j_call: TRBJ1-6; v_call: TRBV4-1; clone_size: NA; cdr3_aa: CASSPRHSPDFSPLHF
j_call: TRBJ1-2; v_call: TRBV4-1; clone_size: NA; cdr3_aa: CASSQDRPPRSRAGPRGYTF
j_call: TRBJ1-2; v_call: TRBV7-8; clone_size: NA; cdr3_aa: CASSPQPGRTGSGYGYTF
j_call: TRBJ2-5; v_call: TRBV18; clone_size: few; cdr3_aa: CASSPAGANQETQYF
j_call: TRBJ2-7; v_call: TRBV12-5; clone_size: NA; cdr3_aa: CASGLSHPLRDRSGGACEQYF
j_call: TRBJ1-4; v_call: TRBV7-9; clone_size: NA; cdr3_aa: CASSLDGEAKLFF
j_call: TRBJ1-2; v_call: TRBV5-8; clone_size: NA; cdr3_aa: CASSLGGQHYGYTF
j_call: TRBJ2-5; v_call: TRBV10-1; clone_size: NA; cdr3_aa: CASSESGAGAQETQYF
j_call: TRBJ1-1; v_call: TRBV27; clone_size: NA; cdr3_aa: CASSPGMNTEAFF
j_call: TRBJ2-1; v_call: TRBV4-3; clone_size: NA; cdr3_aa: CASSQGDFVNEQFF
j_call: TRBJ1-1; v_call: TRBV20-1; clone_size: NA; cdr3_aa: CSARDLEGAFF
j_call: TRBJ1-1; v_call: TRBV6-1; clone_size: NA; cdr3_aa: CASSGRQGARGGAFF
j_call: TRBJ1-2; v_call: TRBV29-1; clone_size: NA; cdr3_aa: CSVELYRDAYGYTF
j_call: TRBJ1-2; v_call: TRBV19; clone_size: NA; cdr3_aa: CASLSRDRSNYGYTF
j_call: TRBJ2-5; v_call: TRBV6-1; clone_size: NA; cdr3_aa: CATRTSGGRETQYF
j_call: TRBJ2-7; v_call: TRBV27; clone_size: once; cdr3_aa: CANNTPRGNSYEQYF
j_call: TRBJ2-5; v_call: TRBV10-2; clone_size: NA; cdr3_aa: CASSVFAETQYF
j_call: TRBJ1-1; v_call: TRBV2; clone_size: few; cdr3_aa: CARGNFDRNTEAFF
j_call: TRBJ2-3; v_call: TRBV25-1; clone_size: NA; cdr3_aa: CASSESQLAGSTDTQYF
j_call: TRBJ2-5; v_call: TRBV30; clone_size: NA; cdr3_aa: CAWSVPGQTDETQYF
j_call: TRBJ1-1; v_call: TRBV4-1; clone_size: NA; cdr3_aa: CASSLQQAGTTEAFF
j_call: TRBJ1-3; v_call: TRBV6-5; clone_size: once; cdr3_aa: CASSQNRNSGNTIYF
j_call: TRBJ2-7; v_call: TRBV5-1; clone_size: NA; cdr3_aa: CASTWTGDSYEQYF
j_call: TRBJ2-1; v_call: TRBV10-1; clone_size: NA; cdr3_aa: CASSDGNEQFF
j_call: TRBJ2-1; v_call: TRBV11-2; clone_size: NA; cdr3_aa: CASSSLTGPNEQFF